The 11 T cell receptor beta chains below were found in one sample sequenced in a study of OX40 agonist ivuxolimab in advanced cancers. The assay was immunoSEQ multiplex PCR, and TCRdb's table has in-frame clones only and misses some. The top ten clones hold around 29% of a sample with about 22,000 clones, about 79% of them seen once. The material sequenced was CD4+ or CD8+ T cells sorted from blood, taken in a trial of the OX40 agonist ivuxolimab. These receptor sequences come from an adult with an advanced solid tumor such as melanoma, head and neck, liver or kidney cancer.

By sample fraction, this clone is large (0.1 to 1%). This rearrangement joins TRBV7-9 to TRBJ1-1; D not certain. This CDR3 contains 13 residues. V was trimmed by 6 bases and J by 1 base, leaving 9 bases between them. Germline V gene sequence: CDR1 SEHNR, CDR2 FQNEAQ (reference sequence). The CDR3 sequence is CASRLPENTEAFF. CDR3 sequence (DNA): TGTGCCAGCAGACTTCCAGAGAACACTGAAGCTTTCTTT.

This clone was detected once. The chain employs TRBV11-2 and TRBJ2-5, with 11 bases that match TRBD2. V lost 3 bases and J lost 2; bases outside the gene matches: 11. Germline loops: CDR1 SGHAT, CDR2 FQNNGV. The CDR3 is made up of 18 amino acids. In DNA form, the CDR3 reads TGTGCCAGCAGCTTCACTAGCGGGAGCCTCCCCCCACAAGAGACCCAGTACTTC. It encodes CASSFTSGSLPPQETQYF.

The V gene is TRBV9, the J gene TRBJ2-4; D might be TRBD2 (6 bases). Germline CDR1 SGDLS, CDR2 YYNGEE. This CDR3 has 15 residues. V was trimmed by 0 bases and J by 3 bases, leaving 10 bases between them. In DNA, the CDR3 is TGTGCCAGCAGCGTAGGTCCGGGAGTCAAAAACATTCAGTACTTC. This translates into CASSVGPGVKNIQYF.

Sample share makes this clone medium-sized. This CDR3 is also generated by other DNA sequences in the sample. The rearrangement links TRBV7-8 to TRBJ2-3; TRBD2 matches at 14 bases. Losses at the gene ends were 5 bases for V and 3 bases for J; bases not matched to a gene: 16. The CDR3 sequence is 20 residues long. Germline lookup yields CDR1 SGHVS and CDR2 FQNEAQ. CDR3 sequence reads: CASSAFPPGLAGVETDTQYF. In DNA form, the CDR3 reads TGTGCCAGCAGCGCGTTCCCCCCGGGACTAGCGGGAGTGGAAACAGATACGCAGTATTTT.

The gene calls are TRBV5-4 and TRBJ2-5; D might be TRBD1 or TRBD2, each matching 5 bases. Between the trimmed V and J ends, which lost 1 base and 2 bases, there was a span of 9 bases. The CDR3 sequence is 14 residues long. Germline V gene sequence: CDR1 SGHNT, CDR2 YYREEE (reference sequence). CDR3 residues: CASSLYWGQETQYF. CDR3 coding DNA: TGTGCCAGCAGCTTGTACTGGGGGCAAGAGACCCAGTACTTC.

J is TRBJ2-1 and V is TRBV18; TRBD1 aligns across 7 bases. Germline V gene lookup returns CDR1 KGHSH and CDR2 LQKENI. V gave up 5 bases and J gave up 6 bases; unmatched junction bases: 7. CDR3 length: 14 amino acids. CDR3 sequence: CASSGDSLGNEQFF. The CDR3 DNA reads TGTGCCAGCTCAGGGGACAGCCTGGGCAATGAGCAGTTCTTC.

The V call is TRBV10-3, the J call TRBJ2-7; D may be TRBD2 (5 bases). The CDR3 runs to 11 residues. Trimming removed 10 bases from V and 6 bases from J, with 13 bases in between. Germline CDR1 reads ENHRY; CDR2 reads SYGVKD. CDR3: CATPTTGEQYF. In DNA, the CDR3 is TGTGCCACACCGACTACTGGCGAGCAGTACTTC.

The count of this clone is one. The CDR3 is CASSLGTGGAYGYTF. The CDR3 DNA sequence: TGTGCCAGCAGTTTGGGGACAGGGGGCGCGTATGGCTACACCTTC. This sequence joins TRBV28 and TRBJ1-2; TRBD1 agrees at 12 bases. The trim removed 3 bases at V and 5 bases at J, leaving 4 bases unmatched. Germline V gene sequence: CDR1 MDHEN, CDR2 SYDVKM. This CDR3 has 15 residues.

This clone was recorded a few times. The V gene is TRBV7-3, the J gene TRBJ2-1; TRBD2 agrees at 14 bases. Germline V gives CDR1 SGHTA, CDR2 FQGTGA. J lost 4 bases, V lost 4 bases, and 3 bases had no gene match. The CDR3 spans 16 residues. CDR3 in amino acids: CASSSGLAGGYNEQFF. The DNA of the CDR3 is TGTGCCAGCAGCTCCGGACTAGCGGGAGGTTACAATGAGCAGTTCTTC.

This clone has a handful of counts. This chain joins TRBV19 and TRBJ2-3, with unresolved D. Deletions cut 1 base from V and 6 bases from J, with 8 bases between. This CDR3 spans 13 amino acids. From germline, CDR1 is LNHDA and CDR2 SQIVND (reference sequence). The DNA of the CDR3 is TGTGCCAGTAGTATAGTTGGATGGGATACGCAGTATTTT. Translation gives CASSIVGWDTQYF.

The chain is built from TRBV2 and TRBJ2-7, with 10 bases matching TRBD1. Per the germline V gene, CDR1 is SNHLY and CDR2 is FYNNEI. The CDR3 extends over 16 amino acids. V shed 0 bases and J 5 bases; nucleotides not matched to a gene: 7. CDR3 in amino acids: CASSEAPGQGTDEQYF. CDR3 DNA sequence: TGTGCCAGCAGTGAAGCGCCGGGACAGGGGACCGACGAGCAGTACTTC.